The present entry profiles one T cell receptor (beta chain) with its context. This clonotype was detected many times. The antigen it binds to is not known. The input lacks base qualities; no much larger clone sits a single base away. These data belong to a study of response to subunit inactivated influenza vaccine (dated by TCRdb to the late 2010s). Regarding the research as a whole: To follow how T cells responded to a trivalent subunit inactivated influenza vaccine, the researchers relied on deep quantitative profiling of the T cell receptor repertoire.

The library was generated by RT-PCR. Sequencing used an Illumina HiSeq 2500. TCRdb took the public reads, trimmed them with fastp at Q25, ran MiXCR for clone calling and kept in-frame beta chains. All rows with the same CDR3 protein become a single entry with the most common DNA and genes. Recorded for this sample are fewer than 700,000 distinct CDR3 sequences; 13% of them occurred a single time. About an eighth of the sample is held by the ten biggest clonotypes. Here is what the overall study found, with its caveats: The authors suggested that each seasonal influenza vaccination may recruit only a limited number of new T cells.

According to the study, the label for this sample's time point signals: 45 days after influenza vaccine administration. CDR1 is given as SGHRS and CDR2 as YFSETQ, both from the germline V gene. The CDR3, cysteine through phenylalanine, is 15 amino acids long. The kept DNA is CDR3 alone, 45 bases in frame from the first base. Trimming leaves V shorter by 3 bases and J shorter by 5 bases, with the junction holding 7 bases beyond the gene matches. The chain links TRBV5-1 with TRBJ2-3, with 9 bases matching TRBD2. The receptor was isolated from a man aged 50-60 years who received an inactivated influenza vaccine. Donor details come from another sample of the same person, matched by shared clones. Sample: PBMCs from blood, taken roughly 45 days after vaccination. The nucleotide sequence is given as TGCGCCAGCAGCTCGCGGGGGGGCCAGGGAGATACGCAGTATTTT. The translation is CASSSRGGQGDTQYF.